A selection of T cell receptor beta chains follows, all from one sample in a study of blood T cell repertoires in COVID-19. Measured with immunoSEQ multiplex PCR; TCRdb has only the in-frame clones, and not every one. The table includes tens of thousands of clones, roughly 79% detected once. The sample was peripheral blood. The receptor set was obtained from a man older than 75 with COVID-19, enrolled during active disease. Both conserved end residues are part of each CDR3. A D gene is named only where the DNA matches it firmly. The listing skips clone size in some rows; elsewhere it reads once, few, many or a size class.

clone_size j_call v_call d_call cdr3_aa cdr3_nt
few TRBJ2-2 TRBV3-1/TRBV3-2 TRBD2 CASSQAPGGRATGELFF TGTGCCAGCAGCCAAGCTCCGGGCGGGAGGGCCACCGGGGAGCTGTTTTTT
- TRBJ2-1 TRBV11-1 TRBD2 CASSPTSGGYNEQFF TGTGCCAGCAGCCCGACTAGCGGGGGGTACAATGAGCAGTTCTTC
- TRBJ2-2 TRBV19 TRBD1 CASETGAGTGELFF TGTGCCAGCGAAACAGGGGCGGGCACCGGGGAGCTGTTTTTT
- TRBJ1-5 TRBV30 - CAWSAQLGSQPQHF TGTGCCTGGAGTGCACAGTTGGGTAGTCAGCCCCAGCATTTT
- TRBJ2-7 TRBV25-1 TRBD1 CASSPRGLWTYEQYF TGTGCCAGCAGTCCTAGGGGGCTTTGGACCTACGAGCAGTACTTC
- TRBJ2-7 TRBV7-9 TRBD2 CASSLRAAGSGIHPYEQYF TGTGCCAGCAGCTTACGAGCGGCAGGTAGCGGGATACACCCCTACGAGCAGTACTTC
- TRBJ2-1 TRBV28 TRBD2 CASSPLGLGLSYNEQFF TGTGCCAGCAGTCCATTAGGACTAGGCCTTTCCTACAATGAGCAGTTCTTC
- TRBJ2-3 TRBV5-4 - CASRSARFDTQYF TGTGCCAGCAGGTCCGCCAGGTTCGATACGCAGTATTTT
- TRBJ1-3 TRBV18 TRBD1 CASSPSGQGISGNTIYF TGTGCCAGCTCACCATCGGGACAGGGCATCTCTGGAAACACCATATATTTT
- TRBJ1-2 TRBV5-1 - CASSLDGQSVNGYTF TGCGCCAGCAGCTTGGATGGACAGTCGGTAAATGGCTACACCTTC
- TRBJ2-5 TRBV10-3 TRBD2 CAISGDPRGGKETQYF TGTGCCATCAGTGGCGATCCCCGGGGGGGCAAAGAGACCCAGTACTTC
- TRBJ2-1 TRBV29-1 TRBD1 CSVSTGKNEQFF TGCAGCGTCTCGACAGGGAAGAATGAGCAGTTCTTC
once TRBJ1-2 TRBV10-3 TRBD1 CAISELQGLPGGYTF TGTGCCATCAGTGAATTACAGGGGCTTCCGGGCGGCTACACCTTC
- TRBJ1-2 TRBV28 - CASGRGTTNYGYTF TGTGCCTCAGGCCGGGGGACCACAAACTATGGCTACACCTTC
- TRBJ2-3 TRBV5-1 TRBD2 CASRYGLAGEKQYF TGCGCCAGCAGGTACGGACTAGCGGGAGAGAAGCAGTATTTT
once TRBJ2-2 TRBV18 - CASSPEQAGELFF TGTGCCAGCTCACCAGAGCAGGCCGGGGAGCTGTTTTTT
- TRBJ2-5 TRBV5-5 - CASSSFQETQYF TGTGCCAGCAGCTCCTTTCAAGAGACCCAGTACTTC
- TRBJ2-5 TRBV20-1 TRBD2 CSARDGRAQYF TGCAGTGCTAGAGACGGGAGGGCCCAGTACTTC
- TRBJ1-6 TRBV6-2/TRBV6-3 - CASSYSTGFANSPLHF TGTGCCAGCAGTTACTCGACAGGTTTCGCCAATTCACCCCTCCACTTT
- TRBJ2-5 TRBV19 - CASSIKKGGQETQYF TGTGCCAGTAGTATTAAGAAAGGGGGCCAAGAGACCCAGTACTTC
- TRBJ2-7 TRBV7-8 TRBD1 CASSMLQGVYEQYF TGTGCCAGCAGCATGCTACAGGGGGTCTACGAGCAGTACTTC
- TRBJ1-5 TRBV6-1 - CASSGPGHLLVNQPQHF TGTGCCAGCAGTGGACCGGGACACCTACTAGTTAATCAGCCCCAGCATTTT
- TRBJ1-4 TRBV20-1 - CSGERDEKLFF TGCAGTGGGGAGAGGGATGAAAAACTGTTTTTT
- TRBJ2-3 TRBV14 - CASSQDLEGTDTQYF TGTGCCAGCAGCCAAGACCTGGAGGGGACAGATACGCAGTATTTT
once TRBJ1-2 TRBV7-9 TRBD1 CASRLAAGGDGYTF TGTGCCAGCAGGCTTGCAGCAGGGGGAGACGGCTACACCTTC
- TRBJ2-1 TRBV19 TRBD1 CASSQRGRDEQFF TGTGCCAGTAGCCAAAGGGGGCGCGATGAGCAGTTCTTC
- TRBJ2-5 TRBV19 - CASNLGQSQETQYF TGTGCCAGTAACCTGGGACAATCCCAAGAGACCCAGTACTTC
- TRBJ1-2 TRBV28 - CASSLLGGIVNYGYTF TGTGCCAGCAGTTTGCTGGGGGGTATAGTTAACTATGGCTACACCTTC
- TRBJ2-7 TRBV27 TRBD2 CASSLREVAYEQYF TGTGCCAGCAGTTTACGGGAGGTCGCCTACGAGCAGTACTTC
- TRBJ1-2 TRBV6-2/TRBV6-3 - CASSYYGGESHYGYTF TGTGCCAGCAGTTACTACGGTGGTGAGTCGCACTATGGCTACACCTTC
- TRBJ2-7 TRBV19 - CASSMEVSYEQYF TGTGCCAGTAGTATGGAGGTTTCCTACGAGCAGTACTTC
- TRBJ2-1 TRBV9 - CASSATLVADPRGQFF TGTGCCAGCAGCGCTACTCTAGTTGCCGACCCTAGGGGGCAGTTCTTC
few TRBJ1-1 TRBV5-1 TRBD1 CASSLGPTGGNTEAFF TGCGCCAGCAGCTTGGGTCCTACAGGGGGCAACACTGAAGCTTTCTTT
- TRBJ2-5 TRBV27 TRBD1 CASSGTGGAWETQYF TGTGCCAGCTCCGGGACAGGGGGCGCGTGGGAGACCCAGTACTTC
- TRBJ2-1 TRBV18 - CASSPASNEQFF TGTGCCAGCTCACCGGCCTCGAATGAGCAGTTCTTC
- TRBJ2-5 TRBV28 - CASSFSYNDQETQYF TGTGCCAGCAGTTTTAGCTATAACGACCAAGAGACCCAGTACTTC
- TRBJ2-1 TRBV5-1 TRBD2 CASSTSGPPNNEQFF TGCGCCAGCAGCACTAGCGGGCCTCCTAACAATGAGCAGTTCTTC
- TRBJ2-1 TRBV24-1 - CATSDRSAGQDYNEQFF TGTGCCACCAGTGATCGTTCGGCAGGCCAGGATTACAATGAGCAGTTCTTC
- TRBJ1-3 TRBV5-1 TRBD1 CASSYDRASSGNTIYF TGCGCCAGCAGCTATGACAGGGCCAGCTCTGGAAACACCATATATTTT
- TRBJ1-2 TRBV7-2 - CASSPYQAEIYGYTF TGTGCCAGCAGCCCCTACCAGGCTGAAATCTATGGCTACACCTTC
- TRBJ2-1 TRBV7-8 - CASSLRRAGGQSYNEQFF TGTGCCAGCAGCTTACGTAGAGCCGGGGGGCAGTCCTACAATGAGCAGTTCTTC
once TRBJ1-2 TRBV30 - CAWTIGGSFYGYTF TGTGCCTGGACGATAGGGGGTTCTTTCTATGGCTACACCTTC
- TRBJ1-4 TRBV27 - CASSPLDRNEKLFF TGTGCCAGCAGTCCACTAGACAGGAATGAAAAACTGTTTTTT
- TRBJ2-1 TRBV11-1 - CASSQSYNEQFF TGTGCCAGCAGTCAGTCCTACAATGAGCAGTTCTTC
- TRBJ1-4 TRBV5-1 TRBD1 CASSTGGSNEKLFF TGCGCCAGCAGCACAGGGGGCAGTAATGAAAAACTGTTTTTT